The 18 T cell receptor beta chains reported below all come from one sample, sequenced in a study of CD8+ T cells in alopecia areata. The treatment here: oral pan-JAK inhibitor, 5-10 mg twice daily. Extracted from the samples, RNA was reverse transcribed into cDNA to serve as the sequencing template. Method: immunoSEQ multiplex PCR; TCRdb's copy keeps in-frame clones and lacks some. This sample yields some 200,000 clones, of which about 60% are seen a single time; less than 4% belongs to the top ten. The source material was CD4+ T cells sorted from blood, sampled at week 4, from a patient treated with tofacitinib. These receptors originate from a human donor with alopecia areata.

This chain connects TRBV29-1 to TRBJ2-4, with D perhaps matching TRBD1 or TRBD2 (7 bases each). This CDR3 has 15 amino acids. V was shortened by 4 bases and J by 0 bases, with 13 bases between the two germline ends. Germline V gives CDR1 SQVTM, CDR2 ANQGSEA. The CDR3 spells CSVARGGPAKNIQYF. The CDR3, as DNA: TGCAGCGTTGCCAGGGGGGGACCAGCCAAAAACATTCAGTACTTC.

V gene TRBV30 combines with J gene TRBJ2-5; D is unclear. The CDR3 is made up of 11 amino acids. Germline V lookup: CDR1 GTSNPN, CDR2 SVGIG (reference sequence). V lost 4 bases and J lost 4, with 7 bases in between. The CDR3 DNA sequence: TGTGCCTGGATTATAGCAGAGACCCAGTACTTC. The encoded protein is CAWIIAETQYF.

This sequence joins TRBV27 and TRBJ1-2; possibly TRBD1 for D (5 bases). This CDR3 region has 15 residues. V was trimmed by 4 bases and J by 1 base, leaving 13 bases between them. Germline V gives CDR1 MNHEY, CDR2 SMNVEV (reference sequence). The CDR3 reads CASSSASRVNYGYTF. CDR3 nucleotide sequence: TGTGCCAGCAGTTCGGCATCCAGGGTTAACTATGGCTACACCTTC.

This clone was observed a few times. The V gene is TRBV4-2, the J gene TRBJ2-2, with TRBD2 matching 10 bases. The V gene's germline CDR1 is LGHNA and CDR2 YNFKEQ. Trimming removed 5 bases from V and 3 bases from J; junction bases left unmatched: 3. This CDR3 is 15 amino acids long. This CDR3 is CASSAGLADTGELFF. As DNA, the CDR3 is TGTGCCAGCAGCGCCGGACTAGCGGACACCGGGGAGCTGTTTTTT.

This sequence joins TRBV29-1 and TRBJ1-1; 7 positions match TRBD1. CDR1 SQVTM and CDR2 ANQGSEA come from the germline V gene. The CDR3 has 13 residues. Trimming took 6 bases from V and 6 from J; bases not matched to a gene: 10. As DNA, the CDR3 is TGCAGCGTCCAACAGGGGAGGAATGCTGAAGCTTTCTTT. This encodes CSVQQGRNAEAFF.

The rearrangement joins TRBV30 to TRBJ1-1; 7 positions match TRBD1. The CDR3 loop spans 13 amino acids. Per germline, CDR1 GTSNPN and CDR2 SVGIG (reference sequence). Trimming at V came to 3 bases and at J to 0 bases, leaving 1 base not matched to a gene. CDR3: CAWRTGLNTEAFF. CDR3 DNA sequence: TGTGCCTGGAGGACAGGGCTGAACACTGAAGCTTTCTTT.

The chain combines TRBV15 with TRBJ2-1; 16 nucleotides align to TRBD2. Unmatched junction bases numbered 7, after V lost 8 bases and J lost 6 bases. This CDR3 has 16 amino acids. Germline CDR1 reads LNHNV; CDR2 reads YYDKDF (reference sequence). The CDR3 nucleotides are TGTGCCACCGCCGGGACTAGCGGGGGGGGGCTCAATGAGCAGTTCTTC. Encoded protein: CATAGTSGGGLNEQFF.

This clone was found a few times. The J gene is TRBJ1-2, the V gene TRBV7-9; D remains unclear. The germline CDR1 and CDR2 sequences are SEHNR and FQNEAQ (reference sequence). This CDR3 comprises 13 residues. V gave up 0 bases and J gave up 5 bases, with 7 bases separating them. The CDR3 DNA reads TGTGCCAGCAGCTTAGCGGAATCGTATGGCTACACCTTC. Translating it yields CASSLAESYGYTF.

V gene TRBV6-6 combines with J gene TRBJ2-6, with D perhaps being TRBD1 or TRBD2 (5 bases each). Between the trimmed V and J ends, which lost 8 bases and 2 bases, there was a span of 10 bases. CDR3 length: 14 amino acids. Per germline, CDR1 MNHNY and CDR2 SVGAGI (reference sequence). The CDR3 is CASQTGPGANVLTF. The CDR3 DNA reads TGTGCCAGCCAGACGGGGCCTGGGGCCAACGTCCTGACTTTC.

This clone was observed a few times. This chain links TRBV23-1 with TRBJ1-5; the D is unclear. TRBV23-1 carries the ORF label, with uncertain function. CDR3 length equals 14 residues. The CDR3 protein is CAVLLFPLNQPQHF. Here the CDR3 DNA reads TGCGCGGTACTCCTCTTCCCCCTCAATCAGCCCCAGCATTTT.

J is TRBJ2-7 and V is TRBV5-1; possible D gene TRBD1, 5 bases. CDR3 length equals 15 residues. CDR1 and CDR2 (germline): SGHRS, YFSETQ. Trimming left V 0 bases short and J 6 bases short, with 16 bases between. CDR3 residues: CASSLDGQGWSEQYF. For the CDR3, the DNA is TGCGCCAGCAGCTTGGACGGGCAGGGTTGGAGCGAGCAGTACTTC.

This clone was observed a handful of times. The chain links TRBV7-2 to TRBJ2-1, with D perhaps TRBD1 or TRBD2 (5 bases each). V was shortened by 2 bases and J by 3 bases, with 8 bases between the two germline ends. The CDR3 has 14 residues. Germline V CDR1 and CDR2: SGHTA, FQGNSA. The CDR3 coding sequence is TGTGCCAGCAGCTTACCAGGGAGCTACAATGAGCAGTTCTTC. Translation: CASSLPGSYNEQFF.

The table lists this clone with a count of one. V is TRBV5-1 and J is TRBJ2-1; 13 positions match TRBD2. Germline trimming cut 3 bases from V and 4 bases from J; bases unmatched to any gene: 4. Germline lookup yields CDR1 SGHRS and CDR2 YFSETQ. This CDR3 contains 16 residues. CDR3 coding DNA: TGCGCCAGCAGCTCTCAGGGACTAGCGGGGTACAATGAGCAGTTCTTC. This translates into CASSSQGLAGYNEQFF.

CDR3 coding DNA: TGTGCCAGCGGGGGCAGTAGCTCCTATAATTCACCCCTCCACTTT. Its protein is CASGGSSSYNSPLHF. V and J are TRBV9 and TRBJ1-6, with a tentative D call TRBD1 (6 bases). This CDR3 is built from 15 residues. Trimming shortened V by 7 bases and J by 0 bases, and 11 bases separated the two germline ends. Germline lookup yields CDR1 SGDLS and CDR2 YYNGEE.

This clone was seen only a few times. The CDR3 DNA reads as TGTGCCAGCAGCTTAGCCGCCAGGGCGGATTCACCCCTCCACTTT. Amino acids: CASSLAARADSPLHF. This chain connects TRBV7-2 to TRBJ1-6; D may be TRBD1 (5 bases). The germline V gene encodes CDR1 SGHTA and CDR2 FQGNSA. This CDR3 comprises 15 residues. V was pared by 0 bases and J by 8 bases, with 11 bases between.

The rearrangement uses TRBV9 and TRBJ2-1; D is unresolved. CDR1 is SGDLS, CDR2 YYNGEE, per germline. CDR3 size: 13 residues. The V gene lost 2 bases and the J gene lost 9 bases, with 12 bases spanning the gap. DNA for the CDR3: TGTGCCAGCAGCGTGCTTCCCGCGGTTGAGCAGTTCTTC. Residues: CASSVLPAVEQFF.

The CDR3 region is CASSLRTDEGSEQYF. The CDR3 DNA reads as TGCGCCAGCAGCCTCCGGACAGACGAAGGGTCCGAGCAGTACTTC. The V gene is TRBV5-1, the J gene TRBJ2-7; D is possibly TRBD1 (6 bases). The CDR3 sequence is 15 residues long. Trimming took off 4 bases at V and 6 bases at J, with 20 bases between the two ends. Germline assignment: CDR1 SGHRS and CDR2 YFSETQ.

The chain joins TRBV2 to TRBJ1-1, with D uncertain. Germline-derived CDR1 and CDR2 are SNHLY and FYNNEI. CDR3 length: 11 amino acids. V lost 10 bases and J lost 7, with 13 bases in between. The CDR3 loop is CATNVRYEAFF. CDR3 bases: TGTGCCACCAACGTCCGGTATGAAGCTTTCTTT. The whole variable domain, remainder taken from reference TRBV2 and TRBJ1-1, is EPEVTQTPSHQVTQMGQEVILRCVPISNHLYFYWYRQILGQKVEFLVSFYNNEISEKSEIFDDQFSVERPDGSNFTLKIRSTKLEDSAMYFCATNVRYEAFFGQGTRLTVV.